This entry lists 10 T cell receptor beta chains sequenced from one sample in a study of graft-versus-host responses after intestinal transplantation. The assay was immunoSEQ multiplex PCR, and TCRdb's table has in-frame clones only and misses some. The table includes about 25,000 clones, about 93% detected once. The starting material was PBMCs, obtained approximately 32 days after intestinal transplant. These receptors all stem from a human patient who received an intestinal transplant, so some T cells may come from the graft donor.

This clone was recorded once. This chain links TRBV10-3 with TRBJ2-7; 10 bases are shared with TRBD2. The germline V gene encodes CDR1 ENHRY and CDR2 SYGVKD. With 0 bases clipped from V and 1 base from J, the junction kept 6 bases outside the gene matches. CDR3 length equals 17 residues. CDR3 loop: CAISESMGGLASYEQYF. CDR3 bases: TGTGCCATCAGTGAGTCAATGGGGGGACTAGCGTCCTACGAGCAGTACTTC.

The chain recombines TRBV25-1 with TRBJ2-5, with D perhaps TRBD2 (7 bases). Trimming took 0 bases from V and 4 from J, leaving 15 bases between them. The CDR3 runs to 16 residues. Germline V gene lookup returns CDR1 MGHDK and CDR2 SYGVNS. The CDR3 nucleotides read TGTGCCAGCAGTGAATATGGGCGGGGGCTTGGAGAGACCCAGTACTTC. As protein: CASSEYGRGLGETQYF.

V usage is TRBV30 and J usage is TRBJ2-7, with D uncertain. Germline loops: CDR1 GTSNPN, CDR2 SVGIG (reference sequence). There are 11 residues in the CDR3. V was shortened by 4 bases and J by 3 bases, with 7 bases between the two germline ends. CDR3 in amino acids: CAWKGSYEQYF. CDR3 DNA sequence: TGTGCCTGGAAGGGCAGCTACGAGCAGTACTTC.

The rearrangement uses TRBV28 and TRBJ2-6, with D uncertain. CDR1 and CDR2 (germline): MDHEN, SYDVKM. V was clipped by 7 bases and J by 0 bases, with 10 bases between them. The CDR3 is 15 residues long. CDR3 DNA: TGTGCCAGCAACCCCCGAAACTCTGGGGCCAACGTCCTGACTTTC. Its protein is CASNPRNSGANVLTF.

This chain's CDR3 is CASSHHKASTEAFF. CDR3 nucleotides: TGTGCCAGTAGTCATCACAAGGCTAGCACTGAAGCTTTCTTT. The V and J genes are TRBV19 and TRBJ1-1; no clear D gene. V was shortened by 5 bases and J by 4 bases, with 14 bases between the two germline ends. Germline-derived CDR1 and CDR2 are LNHDA and SQIVND (reference sequence). CDR3 length equals 14 residues.

The chain recombines TRBV4-1 with TRBJ2-7, with 7 bases matching TRBD1. V lost 2 bases to trimming and J lost 3 bases; unmatched junction nucleotides: 7. From germline, CDR1 is MGHRA and CDR2 YSYEKL. There are 15 residues in the CDR3. DNA for the CDR3: TGCGCCAGCAGCCAATCGCCCGGGACAGTCTACGAGCAGTACTTC. Amino acid sequence: CASSQSPGTVYEQYF.

V usage is TRBV27 and J usage is TRBJ2-1, with TRBD2 identical over 7 bases. Germline values: CDR1 MNHEY, CDR2 SMNVEV (reference sequence). J was trimmed by 9 bases and V by 3 bases; bases with no gene match: 14. The length of the CDR3 is 16 residues. CDR3 in DNA: TGTGCCAGCAGTTTCTTCGGGCTAGCGGTTCTTGGTGAGCAGTTCTTC. Translating it yields CASSFFGLAVLGEQFF.

The V call is TRBV13, the J call TRBJ2-5; a weak D match, TRBD1 (5 bases). Trimming took 0 bases from V and 11 from J, leaving 13 bases between them. The CDR3 is 13 amino acids. From germline, CDR1 is PRHDT and CDR2 FYEKMQ (reference sequence). CDR3 amino acids: CASSLGRVNEQYF. The CDR3, as DNA: TGTGCCAGCAGCTTAGGCAGGGTAAATGAGCAGTACTTC.

This chain links TRBV4-1 with TRBJ1-2; 9 nucleotides align to TRBD1. Trimming took 3 bases from V and 5 from J; bases not matched to a gene: 10. This CDR3 contains 16 residues. CDR1 and CDR2 (germline): MGHRA, YSYEKL. CDR3 DNA: TGCGCCAGCAGCCAGGAGCCCATACAGGGGGCTTATGGCTACACCTTC. It is translated as CASSQEPIQGAYGYTF.

This clone was seen just once. V usage is TRBV5-6 and J usage is TRBJ1-6; D call uncertain. The CDR3 covers 15 residues. V was clipped by 4 bases and J by 1 base, with 9 bases between them. The germline gives CDR1 SGHDT, CDR2 YYEEEE. The CDR3 loop is CASSPRPSYNSPLHF. CDR3 DNA: TGTGCCAGCAGCCCACGGCCTTCCTATAATTCACCCCTCCACTTT.